This T cell receptor (beta chain) derives from a study of CD8+ T cells in alopecia areata. Sequencing templates came from extracted RNA that was reverse transcribed into cDNA. Measured with immunoSEQ multiplex PCR; TCRdb has only the in-frame clones, and not every one. The table includes some 150,000 clones, approximately 80% detected once. In regard to this clone: The antigen is unknown.

Treatment specified: oral pan-JAK inhibitor, 5-10 mg twice daily. Obtained from alopecia areata patients were lesional scalp punch biopsies along with peripheral blood. Cell sorting was applied to PBMCs, and CD4+ and CD8+ T cells were collected. The study's findings and limits: Treatment with tofacitinib significantly lowered scalp clonality and reduced expanded CD8+ clones among the top 100. During tofacitinib treatment, many expanded lesional clones remained in scalp and blood.

This clonotype was sampled from a human donor with alopecia areata. The sample here was CD8+ T cells sorted from blood, taken at week 4, from a patient treated with tofacitinib.

CDR3 DNA sequence: TGTGCCAGCAGCTCCCCTCGGGGACAGGCATACGAGCAGTACTTC. Amino acids: CASSSPRGQAYEQYF. This chain joins TRBV7-9 and TRBJ2-7; 8 nucleotides agree with TRBD1. This CDR3 has 15 amino acids. With 4 bases clipped from V and 4 bases from J, the junction kept 9 bases outside the gene matches. Germline V lookup: CDR1 SEHNR, CDR2 FQNEAQ (reference sequence).